The sequence of this TCR beta chain was determined in a study of Graves' ophthalmopathy and Graves' hyperthyroidism. Study-wide background: Specimen type is peripheral blood, obtained at initial diagnosis before any treatment. Study-wide results and limits: Ophthalmopathy cases were distinguished from stable hyperthyroidism by a 13-signature model, reaching about 90% sensitivity and around 80% specificity.

Amplification targeted the TCR beta CDR3 regions, with RNA transcripts as the source material. Second-round multiplex PCR came after first-round RT-PCR with HTBI primers. MiXCR, applied by TCRdb to the multiplex PCR reads, yields one record per CDR3 protein. The sample includes 400,000 or so distinct CDR3 sequences, 15% to 20% of them seen just once. The study excluded patients with other autoimmune diseases, uncontrolled infections, pregnancy or lactation. The ends lost 6 bases at V and 9 bases at J; junction bases unmatched: 18. CDR3 length: 18 residues. Looked up from germline, CDR1 is MNHNS and CDR2 is SASEGT. Turning to this clonotype: Its antigen is unidentified.

The V gene is TRBV6-1, the J gene TRBJ1-6; 9 bases map to TRBD1. The origin of this receptor is an adult woman with stable Graves' hyperthyroidism. The specimen was peripheral blood. CDR3 sequence: CASRGVYRGHKLGSPLHF. DNA for the CDR3: TGTGCCAGCAGGGGAGTATACAGGGGGCACAAGTTGGGTTCACCCCTCCACTTT.